This T cell receptor (beta chain) was obtained from a study of blood T cell repertoires in COVID-19. Per the original data handling: Estimation of nucleated cell counts relied on the amplification of reference gene primers. Clones were sequenced by immunoSEQ multiplex PCR, and TCRdb holds only the in-frame ones, with some missing. Clone size and the V and J calls come from that table; the DNA yielded D and trimming. This table holds around 300,000 clones, about 90% found once. V lost 3 bases, J lost 9 bases, and 12 bases lay in between. The CDR3 runs to 13 residues. Germline V gene data show CDR1 as SNHLY and CDR2 as FYNNEI.

The sequencing input was PBMCs or T cells enriched from blood (not recorded which). V is TRBV2 and J is TRBJ2-1; D remains ambiguous. The sequence was collected from a man aged 30 to 39 who had recovered from COVID-19. In DNA, the CDR3 is TGTGCCAGCAGTGAGCTCCAAACGGGTGAGCAGTTCTTC. This sequence encodes CASSELQTGEQFF.